This TCR beta chain was sequenced during a study of T cell responses to AZD1222 COVID-19 vaccine. Across the study: Second-dose timings of about 4 or about 12 weeks were pooled.

Whole-study results and caveats: Unmutated variant regions are reportedly targeted by nearly half of spike-specific TCRs.

CDR3 length: 14 amino acids. Looked up from germline, CDR1 is SGHVS and CDR2 is FQNEAQ. Trimming pared 3 bases from V and 4 bases from J, leaving 12 bases between. Repertoires were generated with immunoSEQ multiplex PCR, while TCRdb's copy carries only in-frame clones and drops some. The table includes 200,000 to 300,000 clones, approximately 95% detected once. In the case of this clone: The antigen remains unidentified.

The specimen comprised peripheral blood, sampled on day 0 of AZD1222 vaccination. V is TRBV7-8 and J is TRBJ1-2; D unclear. This TCR was sampled from an adult in good health. The CDR3 protein is CASSLRPLGYGYTF. The CDR3 DNA follows: TGTGCCAGCAGCTTGAGACCCCTCGGCTATGGCTACACCTTC.